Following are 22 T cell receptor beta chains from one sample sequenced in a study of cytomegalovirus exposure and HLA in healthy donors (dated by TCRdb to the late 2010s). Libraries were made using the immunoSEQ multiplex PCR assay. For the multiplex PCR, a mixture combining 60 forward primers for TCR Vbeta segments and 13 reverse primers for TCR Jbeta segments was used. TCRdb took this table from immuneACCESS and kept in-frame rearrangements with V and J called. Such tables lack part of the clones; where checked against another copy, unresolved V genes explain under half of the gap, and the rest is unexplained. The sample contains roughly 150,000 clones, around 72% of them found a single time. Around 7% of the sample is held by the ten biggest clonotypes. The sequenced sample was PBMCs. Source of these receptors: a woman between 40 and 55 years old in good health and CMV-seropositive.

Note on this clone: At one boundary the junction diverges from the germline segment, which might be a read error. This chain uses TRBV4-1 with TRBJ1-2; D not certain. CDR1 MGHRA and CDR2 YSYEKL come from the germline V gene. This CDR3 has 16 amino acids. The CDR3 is CASSHRPYDNDYDYTF. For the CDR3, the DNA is TGCGCCAGCAGCCATCGACCGTACGACAACGACTATGACTACACCTTC.

The DNA for the CDR3 is TGCGCCAGCAGCTCTTCTCGACAGAACGGCTCACCCCTCCACTTT. Residues: CASSSSRQNGSPLHF. The J gene is TRBJ1-6, the V gene TRBV5-1; TRBD1 might be the D (5 bases). V gave up 3 bases and J gave up 10 bases, with 17 bases separating them. In germline, CDR1 is SGHRS, CDR2 YFSETQ. The CDR3 loop spans 15 amino acids.

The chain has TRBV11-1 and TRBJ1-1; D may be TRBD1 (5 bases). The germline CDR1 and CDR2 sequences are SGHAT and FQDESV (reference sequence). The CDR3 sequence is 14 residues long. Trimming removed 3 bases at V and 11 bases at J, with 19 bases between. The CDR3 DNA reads TGTGCCAGCAGCTTCGGTGCAGGAGGGGATTCGGCTTTCTTT. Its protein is CASSFGAGGDSAFF.

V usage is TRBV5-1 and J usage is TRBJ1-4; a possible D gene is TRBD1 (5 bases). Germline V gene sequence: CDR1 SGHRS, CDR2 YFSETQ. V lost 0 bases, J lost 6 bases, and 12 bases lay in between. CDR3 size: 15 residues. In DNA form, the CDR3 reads TGCGCCAGCAGCTTGGGAGGTCGGGGGGATGAAAAACTGTTTTTT. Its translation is CASSLGGRGDEKLFF.

CDR3 coding DNA: TGTGCCATCAGTTATAAACAGGGGATCTACGAGCAGTACTTC. Encoded protein: CAISYKQGIYEQYF. This chain links TRBV10-3 with TRBJ2-7, with 7 nucleotides matching TRBD1. With 5 bases clipped from V and 3 bases from J, the junction kept 7 bases outside the gene matches. CDR1 ENHRY and CDR2 SYGVKD come from the germline V gene. CDR3 length: 14 amino acids.

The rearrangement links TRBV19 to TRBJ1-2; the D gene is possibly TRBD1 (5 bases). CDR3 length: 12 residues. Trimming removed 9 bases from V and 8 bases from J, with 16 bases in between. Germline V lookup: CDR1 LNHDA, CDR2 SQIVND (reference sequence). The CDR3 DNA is TGTGCCAGAGACTCCCAGGGAGGAGGCTACACCTTC. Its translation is CARDSQGGGYTF.

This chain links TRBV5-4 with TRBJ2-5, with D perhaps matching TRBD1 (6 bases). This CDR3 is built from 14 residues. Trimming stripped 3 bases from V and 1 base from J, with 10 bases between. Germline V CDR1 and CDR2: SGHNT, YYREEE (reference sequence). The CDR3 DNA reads TGTGCCAGCAGCTCCGGACAGATCCAAGAGACCCAGTACTTC. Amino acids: CASSSGQIQETQYF.

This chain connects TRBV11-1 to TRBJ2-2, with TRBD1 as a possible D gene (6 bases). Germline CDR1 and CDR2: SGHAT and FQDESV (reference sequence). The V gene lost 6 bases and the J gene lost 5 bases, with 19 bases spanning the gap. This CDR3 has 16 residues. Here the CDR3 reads CASRLQTGFATGELFF. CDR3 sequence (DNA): TGTGCCAGCAGACTACAAACAGGGTTCGCTACCGGGGAGCTGTTTTTT.

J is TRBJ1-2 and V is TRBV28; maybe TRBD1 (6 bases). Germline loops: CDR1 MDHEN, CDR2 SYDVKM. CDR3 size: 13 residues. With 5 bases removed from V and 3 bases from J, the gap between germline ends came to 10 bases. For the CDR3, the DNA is TGTGCCAGCAGTACACAGGGAGACTATGGCTACACCTTC. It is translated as CASSTQGDYGYTF.

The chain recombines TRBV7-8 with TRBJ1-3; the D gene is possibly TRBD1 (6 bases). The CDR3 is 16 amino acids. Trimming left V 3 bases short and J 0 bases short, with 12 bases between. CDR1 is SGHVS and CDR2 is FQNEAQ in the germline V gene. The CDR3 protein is CASSLGQHLSGNTIYF. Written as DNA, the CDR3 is TGTGCCAGCAGCTTGGGACAACACCTCTCTGGAAACACCATATATTTT.

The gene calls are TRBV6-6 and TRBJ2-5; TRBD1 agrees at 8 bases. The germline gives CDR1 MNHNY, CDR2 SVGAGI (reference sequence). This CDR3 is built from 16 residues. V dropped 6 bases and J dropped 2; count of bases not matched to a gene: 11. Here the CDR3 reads CASSQLFGTGQETQYF. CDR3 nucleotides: TGTGCCAGCAGCCAACTATTCGGGACAGGACAAGAGACCCAGTACTTC.

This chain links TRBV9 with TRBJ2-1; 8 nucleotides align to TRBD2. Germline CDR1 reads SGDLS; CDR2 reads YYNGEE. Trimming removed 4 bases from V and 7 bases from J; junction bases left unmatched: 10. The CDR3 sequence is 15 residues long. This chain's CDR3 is CASSSAGGHRNEQFF. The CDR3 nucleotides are TGTGCCAGCAGCAGTGCGGGGGGCCACAGGAATGAGCAGTTCTTC.

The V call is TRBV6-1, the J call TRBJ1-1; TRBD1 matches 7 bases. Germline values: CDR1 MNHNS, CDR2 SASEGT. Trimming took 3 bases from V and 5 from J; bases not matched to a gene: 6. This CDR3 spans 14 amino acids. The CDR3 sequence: CASSDPARGTEAFF. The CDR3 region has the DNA TGTGCCAGCAGTGATCCGGCCAGGGGGACTGAAGCTTTCTTT.

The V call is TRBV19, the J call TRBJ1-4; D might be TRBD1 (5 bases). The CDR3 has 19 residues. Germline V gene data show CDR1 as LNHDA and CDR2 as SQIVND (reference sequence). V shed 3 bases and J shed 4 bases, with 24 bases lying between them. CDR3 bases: TGTGCCAGTAGTATTCGGACGCTAGGGGTGTATCTCGGTAATGAAAAACTGTTTTTT. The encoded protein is CASSIRTLGVYLGNEKLFF. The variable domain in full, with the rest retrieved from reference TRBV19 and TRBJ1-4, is DGGITQSPKYLFRKEGQNVTLSCEQNLNHDAMYWYRQDPGQGLRLIYYSQIVNDFQKGDIAEGYSVSREKKESFPLTVTSAQKNPTAFYLCASSIRTLGVYLGNEKLFFGSGTQLSVL.

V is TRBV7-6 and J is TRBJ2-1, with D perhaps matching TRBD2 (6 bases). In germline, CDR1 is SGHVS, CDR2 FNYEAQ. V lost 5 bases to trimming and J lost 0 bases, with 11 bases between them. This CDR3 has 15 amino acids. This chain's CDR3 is CASSQNGGSYNEQFF. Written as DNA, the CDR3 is TGTGCCAGCAGCCAAAACGGGGGCTCCTACAATGAGCAGTTCTTC.

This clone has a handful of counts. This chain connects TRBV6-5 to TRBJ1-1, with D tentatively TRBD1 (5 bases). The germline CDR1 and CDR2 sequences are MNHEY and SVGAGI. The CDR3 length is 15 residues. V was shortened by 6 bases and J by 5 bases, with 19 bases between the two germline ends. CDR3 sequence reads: CASSLHRGGVTEAFF. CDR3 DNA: TGTGCCAGCAGCCTACACCGGGGAGGGGTGACTGAAGCTTTCTTT.

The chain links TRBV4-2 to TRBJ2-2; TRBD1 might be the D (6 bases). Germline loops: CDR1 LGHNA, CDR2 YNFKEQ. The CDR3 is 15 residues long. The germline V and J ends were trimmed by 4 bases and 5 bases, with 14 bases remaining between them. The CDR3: CASSPTGTGTGELFF. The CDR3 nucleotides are TGTGCCAGCAGCCCTACTGGAACAGGGACCGGGGAGCTGTTTTTT.

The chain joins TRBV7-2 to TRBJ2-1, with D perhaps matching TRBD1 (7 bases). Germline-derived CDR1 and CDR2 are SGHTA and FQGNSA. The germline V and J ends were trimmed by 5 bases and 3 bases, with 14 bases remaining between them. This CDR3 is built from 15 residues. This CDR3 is CASSLSQGGYNEQFF. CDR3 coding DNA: TGTGCCAGCAGCCTCTCCCAGGGGGGCTACAATGAGCAGTTCTTC. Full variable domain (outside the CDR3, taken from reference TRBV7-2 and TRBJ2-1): GAGVSQSPSNKVTEKGKDVELRCDPISGHTALYWYRQSLGQGLEFLIYFQGNSAPDKSGLPSDRFSAERTGGSVSTLTIQRTQQEDSAVYLCASSLSQGGYNEQFFGPGTRLTVL.

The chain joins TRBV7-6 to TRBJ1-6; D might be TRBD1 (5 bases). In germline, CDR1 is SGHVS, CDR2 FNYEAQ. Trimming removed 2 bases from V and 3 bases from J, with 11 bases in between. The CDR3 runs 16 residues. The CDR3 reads CASSLSGLSYNSPLHF. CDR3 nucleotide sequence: TGTGCCAGCAGCTTATCAGGGCTAAGCTATAATTCACCCCTCCACTTT.

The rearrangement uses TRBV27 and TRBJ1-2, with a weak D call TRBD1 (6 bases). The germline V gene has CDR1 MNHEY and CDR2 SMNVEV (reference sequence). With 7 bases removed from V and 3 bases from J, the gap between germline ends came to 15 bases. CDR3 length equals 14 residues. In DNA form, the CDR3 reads TGTGCCAGCAACAAGGGGGTGGGGGACTATGGCTACACCTTC. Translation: CASNKGVGDYGYTF.

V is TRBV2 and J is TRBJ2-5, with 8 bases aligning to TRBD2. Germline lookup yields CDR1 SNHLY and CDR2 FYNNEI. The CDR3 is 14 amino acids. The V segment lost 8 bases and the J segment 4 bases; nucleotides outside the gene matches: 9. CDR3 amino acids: CASGSGGGGETQYF. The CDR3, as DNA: TGTGCCAGCGGCTCGGGAGGGGGAGGAGAGACCCAGTACTTC.

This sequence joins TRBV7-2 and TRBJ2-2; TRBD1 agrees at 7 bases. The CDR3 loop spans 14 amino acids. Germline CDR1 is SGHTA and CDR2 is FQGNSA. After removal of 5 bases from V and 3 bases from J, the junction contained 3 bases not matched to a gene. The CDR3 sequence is CASSLDRDTGELFF. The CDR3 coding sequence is TGTGCCAGCAGCCTAGACAGGGACACCGGGGAGCTGTTTTTT.